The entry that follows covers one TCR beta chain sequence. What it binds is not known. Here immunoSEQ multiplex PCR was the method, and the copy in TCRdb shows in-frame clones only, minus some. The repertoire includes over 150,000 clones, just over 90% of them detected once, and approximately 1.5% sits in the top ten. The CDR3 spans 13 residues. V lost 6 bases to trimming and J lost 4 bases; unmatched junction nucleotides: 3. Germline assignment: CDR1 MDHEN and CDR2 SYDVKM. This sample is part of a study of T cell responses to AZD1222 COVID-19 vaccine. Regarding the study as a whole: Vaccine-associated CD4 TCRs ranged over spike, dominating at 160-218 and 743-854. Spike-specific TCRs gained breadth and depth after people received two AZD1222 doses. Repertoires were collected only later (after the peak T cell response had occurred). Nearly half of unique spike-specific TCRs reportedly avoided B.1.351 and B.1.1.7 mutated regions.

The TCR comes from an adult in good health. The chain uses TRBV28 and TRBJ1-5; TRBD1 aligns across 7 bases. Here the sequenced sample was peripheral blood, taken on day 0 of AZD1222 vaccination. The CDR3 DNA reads TGTGCCAGCAGCATGGGACAGAATCAGCCCCAGCATTTT. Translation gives CASSMGQNQPQHF. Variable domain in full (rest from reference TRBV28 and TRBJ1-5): DVKVTQSSRYLVKRTGEKVFLECVQDMDHENMFWYRQDPGLGLRLIYFSYDVKMKEKGDIPEGYSVSREKKERFSLILESASTNQTSMYLCASSMGQNQPQHFGDGTRLSIL.